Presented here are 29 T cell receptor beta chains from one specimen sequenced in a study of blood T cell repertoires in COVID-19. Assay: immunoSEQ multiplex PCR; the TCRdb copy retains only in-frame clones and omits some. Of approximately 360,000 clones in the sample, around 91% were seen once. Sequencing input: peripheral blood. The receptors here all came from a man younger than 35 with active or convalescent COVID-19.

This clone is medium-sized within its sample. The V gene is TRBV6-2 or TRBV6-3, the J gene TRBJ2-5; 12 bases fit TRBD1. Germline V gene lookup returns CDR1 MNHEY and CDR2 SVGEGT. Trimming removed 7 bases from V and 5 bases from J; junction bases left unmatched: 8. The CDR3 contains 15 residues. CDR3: CASTYPGQGAETQYF. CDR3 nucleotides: TGTGCCAGCACTTATCCGGGACAGGGGGCGGAGACCCAGTACTTC.

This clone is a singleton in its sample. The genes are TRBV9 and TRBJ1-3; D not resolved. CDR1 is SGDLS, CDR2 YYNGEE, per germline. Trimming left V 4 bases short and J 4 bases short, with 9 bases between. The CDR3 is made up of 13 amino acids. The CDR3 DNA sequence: TGTGCCAGCAGCACGCCGGGGGGAAACACCATATATTTT. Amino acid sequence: CASSTPGGNTIYF.

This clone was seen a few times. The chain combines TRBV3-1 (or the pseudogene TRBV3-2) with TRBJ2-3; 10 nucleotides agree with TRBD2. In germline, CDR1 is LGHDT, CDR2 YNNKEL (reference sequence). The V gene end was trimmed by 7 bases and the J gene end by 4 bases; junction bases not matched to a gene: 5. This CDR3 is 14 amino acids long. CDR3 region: CASMGTSVPDTQYF. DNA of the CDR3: TGTGCCAGCATGGGGACTAGCGTTCCAGATACGCAGTATTTT.

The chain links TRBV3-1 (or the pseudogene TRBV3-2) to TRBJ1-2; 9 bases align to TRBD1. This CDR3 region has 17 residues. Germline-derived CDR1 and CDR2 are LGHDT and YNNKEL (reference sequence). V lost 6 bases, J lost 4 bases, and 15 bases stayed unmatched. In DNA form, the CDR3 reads TGTGCCAGCAGTCTAGGCGCCTTGACAGGGGGGGTCTATGGCTACACCTTC. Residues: CASSLGALTGGVYGYTF.

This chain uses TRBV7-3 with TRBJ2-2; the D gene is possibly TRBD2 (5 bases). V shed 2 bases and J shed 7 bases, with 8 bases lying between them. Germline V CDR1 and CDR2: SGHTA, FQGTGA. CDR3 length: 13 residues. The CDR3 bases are TGTGCCAGCAGCTTAGACTACGACGGGGAGCTGTTTTTT. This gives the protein CASSLDYDGELFF. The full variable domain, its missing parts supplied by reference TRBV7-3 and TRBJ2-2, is GAGVSQTPSNKVTEKGKYVELRCDPISGHTALYWYRQSLGQGPEFLIYFQGTGAADDSGLPNDRFFAVRPEGSVSTLKIQRTERGDSAVYLCASSLDYDGELFFGEGSRLTVL.

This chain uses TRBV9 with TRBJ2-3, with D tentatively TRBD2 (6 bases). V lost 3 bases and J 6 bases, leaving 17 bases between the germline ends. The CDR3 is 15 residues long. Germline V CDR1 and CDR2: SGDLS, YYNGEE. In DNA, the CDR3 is TGTGCCAGCAGCGCGCGGGACTCACTCGGGGATACGCAGTATTTT. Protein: CASSARDSLGDTQYF.

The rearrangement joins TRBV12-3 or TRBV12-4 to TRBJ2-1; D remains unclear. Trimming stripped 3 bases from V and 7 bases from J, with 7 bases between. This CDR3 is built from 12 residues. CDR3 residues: CASSFDWNEQFF. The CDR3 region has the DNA TGTGCCAGCAGTTTCGACTGGAATGAGCAGTTCTTC.

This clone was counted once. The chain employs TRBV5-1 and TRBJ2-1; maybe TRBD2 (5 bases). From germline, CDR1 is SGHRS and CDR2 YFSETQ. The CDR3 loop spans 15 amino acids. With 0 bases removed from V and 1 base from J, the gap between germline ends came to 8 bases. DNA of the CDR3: TGCGCCAGCAGCTTGGCCGGGGTATCCTACAATGAGCAGTTCTTC. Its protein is CASSLAGVSYNEQFF.

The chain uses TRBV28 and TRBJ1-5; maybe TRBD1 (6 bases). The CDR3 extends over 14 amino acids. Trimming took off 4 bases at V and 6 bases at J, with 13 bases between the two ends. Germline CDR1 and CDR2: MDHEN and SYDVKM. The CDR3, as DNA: TGTGCCAGCAGTTACTACAGGGCCGGTCAGCCCCAGCATTTT. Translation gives CASSYYRAGQPQHF.

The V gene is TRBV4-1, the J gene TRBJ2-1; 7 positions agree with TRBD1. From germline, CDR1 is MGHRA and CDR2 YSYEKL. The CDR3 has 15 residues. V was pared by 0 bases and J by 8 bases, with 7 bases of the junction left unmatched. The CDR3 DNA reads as TGCGCCAGCAGCCAAGAGAGACAGGGCCGGGATGAGCAGTTCTTC. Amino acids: CASSQERQGRDEQFF.

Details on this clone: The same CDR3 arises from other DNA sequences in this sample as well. The CDR3 DNA reads as TGCGCCAGCAGCCAAGGGCTAGCGGGGCTCACAGATACGCAGTATTTT. Its translation is CASSQGLAGLTDTQYF. J is TRBJ2-3 and V is TRBV4-3; 9 bases are shared with TRBD2. The length of the CDR3 is 16 residues. With V trimmed by 1 base and J by 2 bases, 4 bases remained unmatched. Germline V gene sequence: CDR1 LGHNA, CDR2 YSLEER.

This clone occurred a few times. The CDR3 reads CASSPTGTKGYEQYF. CDR3 bases: TGTGCCAGCAGCCCCACCGGGACAAAGGGCTACGAGCAGTACTTC. The gene calls are TRBV7-2 and TRBJ2-7; a possible D gene is TRBD1 (6 bases). Trimming took off 5 bases at V and 3 bases at J, with 17 bases between the two ends. Looked up from germline, CDR1 is SGHTA and CDR2 is FQGNSA. The CDR3 consists of 15 residues.

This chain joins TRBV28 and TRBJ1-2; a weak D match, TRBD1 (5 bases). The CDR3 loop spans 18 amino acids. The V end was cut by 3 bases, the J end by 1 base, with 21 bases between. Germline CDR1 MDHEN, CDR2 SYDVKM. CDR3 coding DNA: TGTGCCAGCAGTTTCCAACCTCCTCGACAGCAGAATAACTATGGCTACACCTTC. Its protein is CASSFQPPRQQNNYGYTF.

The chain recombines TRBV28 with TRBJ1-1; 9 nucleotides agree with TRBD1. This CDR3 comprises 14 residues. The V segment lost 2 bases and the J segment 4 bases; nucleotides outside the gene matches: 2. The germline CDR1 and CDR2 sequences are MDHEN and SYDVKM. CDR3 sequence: CASSLRDRVTEAFF. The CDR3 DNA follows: TGTGCCAGCAGTTTAAGGGACAGGGTCACTGAAGCTTTCTTT.

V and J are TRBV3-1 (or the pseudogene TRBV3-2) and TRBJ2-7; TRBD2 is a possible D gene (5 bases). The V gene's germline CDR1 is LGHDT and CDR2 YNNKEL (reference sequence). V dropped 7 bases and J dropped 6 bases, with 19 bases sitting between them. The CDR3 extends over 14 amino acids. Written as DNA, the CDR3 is TGTGCCAGCAAGGCGGGTGCCATTTTAGGCGAGCAGTACTTC. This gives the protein CASKAGAILGEQYF.

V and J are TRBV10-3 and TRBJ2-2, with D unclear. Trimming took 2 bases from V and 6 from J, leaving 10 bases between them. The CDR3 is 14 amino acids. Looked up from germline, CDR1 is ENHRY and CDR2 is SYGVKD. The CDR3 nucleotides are TGTGCCATCAGTGAGGGTCCAGAATCCGGGGAGCTGTTTTTT. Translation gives CAISEGPESGELFF.

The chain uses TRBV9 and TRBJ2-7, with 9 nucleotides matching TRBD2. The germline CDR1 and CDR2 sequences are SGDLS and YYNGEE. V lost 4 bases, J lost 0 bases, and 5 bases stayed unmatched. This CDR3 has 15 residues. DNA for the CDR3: TGTGCCAGCAGCTCAAGCGGGGGGTTCTCCTACGAGCAGTACTTC. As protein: CASSSSGGFSYEQYF.

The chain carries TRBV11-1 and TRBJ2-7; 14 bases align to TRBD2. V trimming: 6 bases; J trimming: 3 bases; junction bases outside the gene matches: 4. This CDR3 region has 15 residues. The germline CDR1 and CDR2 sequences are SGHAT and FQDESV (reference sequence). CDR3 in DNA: TGTGCCAGCAGATTGGGACTAGCGGGAGTCTACGAGCAGTACTTC. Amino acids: CASRLGLAGVYEQYF.

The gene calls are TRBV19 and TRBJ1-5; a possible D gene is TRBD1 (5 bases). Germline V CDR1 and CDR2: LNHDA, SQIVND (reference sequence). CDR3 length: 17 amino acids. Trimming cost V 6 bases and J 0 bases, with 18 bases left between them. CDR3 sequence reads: CASSSTGGRYSNQPQHF. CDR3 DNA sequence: TGTGCCAGTAGCTCTACGGGGGGAAGATATAGCAATCAGCCCCAGCATTTT.

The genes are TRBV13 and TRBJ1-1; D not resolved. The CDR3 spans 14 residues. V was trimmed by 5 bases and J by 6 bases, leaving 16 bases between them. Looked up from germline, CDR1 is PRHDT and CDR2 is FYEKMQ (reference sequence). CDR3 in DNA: TGTGCCAGCAGCGTACAGTTTCTGTCCGCTGAAGCTTTCTTT. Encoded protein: CASSVQFLSAEAFF.

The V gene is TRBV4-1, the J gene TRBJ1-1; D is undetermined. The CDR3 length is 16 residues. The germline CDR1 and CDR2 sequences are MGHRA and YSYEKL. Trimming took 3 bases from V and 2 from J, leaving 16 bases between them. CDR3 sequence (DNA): TGCGCCAGCAGCCAGCGGATAGACGGTGTTAACACTGAAGCTTTCTTT. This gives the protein CASSQRIDGVNTEAFF.

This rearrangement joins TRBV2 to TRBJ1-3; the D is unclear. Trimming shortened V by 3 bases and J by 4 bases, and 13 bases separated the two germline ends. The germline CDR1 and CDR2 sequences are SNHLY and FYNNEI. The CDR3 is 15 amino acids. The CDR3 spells CASSDPAGAGNTIYF. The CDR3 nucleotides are TGTGCCAGCAGTGACCCGGCGGGTGCGGGAAACACCATATATTTT.

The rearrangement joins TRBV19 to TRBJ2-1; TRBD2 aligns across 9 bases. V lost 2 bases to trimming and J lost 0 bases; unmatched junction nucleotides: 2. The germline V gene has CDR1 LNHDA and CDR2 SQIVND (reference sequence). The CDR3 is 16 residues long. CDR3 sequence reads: CASSILAGSSYNEQFF. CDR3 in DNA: TGTGCCAGTAGTATACTAGCGGGGAGCTCCTACAATGAGCAGTTCTTC.

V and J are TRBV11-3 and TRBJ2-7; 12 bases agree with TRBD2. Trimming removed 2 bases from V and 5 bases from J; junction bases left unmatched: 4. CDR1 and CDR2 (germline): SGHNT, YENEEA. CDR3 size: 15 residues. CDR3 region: CASSLRLAGVNEQYF. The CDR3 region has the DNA TGTGCCAGCAGCTTACGACTAGCGGGAGTAAACGAGCAGTACTTC.

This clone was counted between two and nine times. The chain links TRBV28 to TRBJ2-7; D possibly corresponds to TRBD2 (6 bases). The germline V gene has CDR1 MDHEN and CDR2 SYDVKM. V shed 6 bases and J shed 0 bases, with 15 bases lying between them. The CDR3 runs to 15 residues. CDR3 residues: CASSSGTHSSYEQYF. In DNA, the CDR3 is TGTGCCAGCAGCTCCGGGACTCACAGCTCCTACGAGCAGTACTTC.

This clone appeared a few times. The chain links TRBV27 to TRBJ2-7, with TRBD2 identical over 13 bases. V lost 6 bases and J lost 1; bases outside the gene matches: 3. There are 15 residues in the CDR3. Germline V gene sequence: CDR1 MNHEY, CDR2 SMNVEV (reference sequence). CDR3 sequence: CASRLGLAGSYEQYF. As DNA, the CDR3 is TGTGCCAGCAGACTGGGACTAGCGGGATCCTACGAGCAGTACTTC.

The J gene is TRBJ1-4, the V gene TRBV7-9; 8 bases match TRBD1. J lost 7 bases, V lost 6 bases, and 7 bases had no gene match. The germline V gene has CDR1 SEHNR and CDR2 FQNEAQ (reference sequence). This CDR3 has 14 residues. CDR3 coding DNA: TGTGCCAGCAGAAGACAGGGGCTGGGTGAAAAACTGTTTTTT. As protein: CASRRQGLGEKLFF.

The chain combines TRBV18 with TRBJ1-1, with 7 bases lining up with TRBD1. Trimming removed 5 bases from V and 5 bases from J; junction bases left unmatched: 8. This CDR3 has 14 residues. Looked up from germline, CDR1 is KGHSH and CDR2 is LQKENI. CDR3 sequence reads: CASSSSGRGTEAFF. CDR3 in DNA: TGTGCCAGCTCATCCTCAGGCAGGGGGACTGAAGCTTTCTTT. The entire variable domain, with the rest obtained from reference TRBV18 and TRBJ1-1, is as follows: NAGVMQNPRHLVRRRGQEARLRCSPMKGHSHVYWYRQLPEEGLKFMVYLQKENIIDESGMPKERFSAEFPKEGPSILRIQQVVRGDSAAYFCASSSSGRGTEAFFGQGTRLTVV.

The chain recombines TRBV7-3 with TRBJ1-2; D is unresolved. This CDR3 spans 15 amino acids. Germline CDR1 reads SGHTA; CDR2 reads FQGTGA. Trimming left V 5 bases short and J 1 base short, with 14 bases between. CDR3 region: CASSPQRGGNYGYTF. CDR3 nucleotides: TGTGCCAGCAGCCCCCAGCGGGGAGGTAACTATGGCTACACCTTC.